This T cell receptor beta chain is drawn from a study of blood T cell repertoires in COVID-19. Study-wide context: Collection of acute and convalescent COVID-19 samples took place in the United States, Italy and Spain. T cells, B-cell-depleted T cells, or PBMCs provided the cDNA or gDNA that served as material.

Here immunoSEQ multiplex PCR was the method, and the copy in TCRdb shows in-frame clones only, minus some. The top ten hold 8.5% to 10% of the sample, which has tens of thousands of clones, roughly 83% seen once. V was cut by 3 bases and J by 0 bases, with 12 bases left in between. This CDR3 has 16 amino acids. Germline CDR1 SGHAT, CDR2 FQNNGV. This TCR was sampled from an elderly man with active COVID-19. Sequences were obtained from peripheral blood. The J gene is TRBJ1-5, the V gene TRBV11-2; D unclear. CDR3 residues: CASSFFRRDSNQPQHF. CDR3 bases: TGTGCCAGCAGCTTTTTCCGACGGGATAGCAATCAGCCCCAGCATTTT. Together with reference TRBV11-2 and TRBJ1-5, the CDR3 gives the full variable domain: EAGVAQSPRYKIIEKRQSVAFWCNPISGHATLYWYQQILGQGPKLLIQFQNNGVVDDSQLPKDRFSAERLKGVDSTLKIQPAKLEDSAVYLCASSFFRRDSNQPQHFGDGTRLSIL.